This TCR beta chain was captured in a study of blood T cell repertoires in COVID-19. Study-wide context: The United States, Italy and Spain supplied acute and convalescent COVID-19 samples.

The method was immunoSEQ multiplex PCR; TCRdb's version includes in-frame clones alone and lacks a portion of them. The sample includes approximately 490,000 clones, approximately 90% seen only once; the top ten take 0.7%. V was cut by 3 bases and J by 2 bases, with 14 bases left in between. Germline loops: CDR1 SEHNR, CDR2 FQNEAQ (reference sequence). CDR3 length: 15 amino acids. Two negative PCRs, clearance, or symptom resolution were required of recovered Cohort 3 donors. The source material was PBMCs or T cells enriched from blood (not recorded which). The sequence derives from a young woman who had recovered from COVID-19. The gene calls are TRBV7-9 and TRBJ2-7; weak D call: TRBD1 (5 bases). This chain's CDR3 is CASSFLSGLTYEQYF. In DNA, the CDR3 is TGTGCCAGCAGCTTTCTCTCAGGGCTAACCTACGAGCAGTACTTC.